These 10 T cell receptor beta chains were all obtained from the same sample, sequenced in a study of blood T cells in healthy people across ages. A J-beta primer mix and a sample-barcoded 5' primer were used in a second PCR of roughly 6 to 11 cycles. MiXCR, run by TCRdb on the 5' RACE reads, gives a single entry per CDR3 protein. The sample includes 1.5 million to 2 million distinct CDR3 sequences, roughly 27% of them seen just once. The sample was blood. These receptor sequences come from a woman younger than 45 in good health.

The V and J genes are TRBV10-3 and TRBJ2-7; 9 positions match TRBD1. In germline, CDR1 is ENHRY, CDR2 SYGVKD. There are 12 residues in the CDR3. The V and J ends lost 4 bases and 6 bases, in that order; junction bases with no gene match: 1. In DNA form, the CDR3 reads TGTGCCATCAGTGTGGACAGGGGCGAGCAGTACTTC. Protein sequence: CAISVDRGEQYF.

This chain connects TRBV21-1 to TRBJ2-3; TRBD2, as called in the table, went unchecked against the DNA. TRBV21-1 is a pseudogene locus. The CDR3 spans 19 residues. In DNA form, the CDR3 reads TGTGCCAGCAGCAAAGATCGGCCCGGGACTAGCGGGGGAACAGATACGCAGTATTTT. Translation: CASSKDRPGTSGGTDTQYF.

Details on this clonotype: One end of the junction is discordant with germline, which a read error may explain. CDR3 coding DNA: TGTGCCGGCTCACCCCTAGGACAGAGCCAAGGGAATGAGCAGTTCTTC. Protein: CAGSPLGQSQGNEQFF. J is TRBJ2-1 and V is TRBV18, with a possible D match to TRBD1 (6 bases). Per the germline V gene, CDR1 is KGHSH and CDR2 is LQKENI. The CDR3 extends over 16 amino acids.

The chain is built from TRBV20-1 and TRBJ1-5; D is uncertain. The V end was cut by 3 bases, the J end by 3 bases, with 9 bases between. Germline-derived CDR1 and CDR2 are DFQATT and SNEGSKA (reference sequence). The CDR3 sequence is 13 residues long. CDR3 sequence (DNA): TGCAGTGCTAGTGGTCGGGTCAATCAGCCCCAGCATTTT. Protein product: CSASGRVNQPQHF.

This clonotype has only a few counts. V and J are TRBV7-9 and TRBJ2-1, with 11 bases identical to TRBD2. CDR1 SEHNR and CDR2 FQNEAQ come from the germline V gene (reference sequence). V lost 5 bases to trimming and J lost 4 bases; unmatched junction nucleotides: 10. This CDR3 is built from 17 residues. The CDR3 sequence is CASSLLSSGGPYNEQFF. As DNA, the CDR3 is TGTGCCAGCAGCCTCTTATCTAGCGGGGGGCCATACAATGAGCAGTTCTTC.

This clonotype was seen a handful of times. The chain couples TRBV5-1 to TRBJ2-3, with 7 nucleotides matching TRBD2. The junction had 7 bases not matched to a gene; V was cut back by 3 bases and J by 0 bases. The CDR3 loop spans 16 amino acids. The germline V gene encodes CDR1 SGHRS and CDR2 YFSETQ. The CDR3 DNA is TGCGCCAGCAGCTCCCCTAGCGGATATAGCACAGATACGCAGTATTTT. Translation gives CASSSPSGYSTDTQYF. Drawing the rest from reference TRBV5-1 and TRBJ2-3, the complete variable domain is KAGVTQTPRYLIKTRGQQVTLSCSPISGHRSVSWYQQTPGQGLQFLFEYFSETQRNKGNFPGRFSGRQFSNSRSEMNVSTLELGDSALYLCASSSPSGYSTDTQYFGPGTRLTVL.

This clonotype came up a few times. The CDR3 DNA follows: TGTGCCAGTAGTAACCGGGGGCGGGAGCGAGATACGCAGTATTTT. Amino acid sequence: CASSNRGRERDTQYF. The chain recombines TRBV27 with TRBJ2-3, with a possible D match to TRBD2 (7 bases). There are 15 residues in the CDR3. Trimming cost V 9 bases and J 5 bases, with 21 bases left between them. CDR1 and CDR2 from the germline V gene are MNHEY and SMNVEV (reference sequence).

This clonotype was seen only a few times. This chain links TRBV6-5 with TRBJ2-7; D unresolved. The germline V gene has CDR1 MNHEY and CDR2 SVGAGI. The CDR3 contains 16 residues. The ends were cut back, 6 bases at V and 3 bases at J, with 21 bases in the middle. The CDR3 region has the DNA TGTGCCAGCAGGCTCAGACCGACGGCAGTAATCTACGAGCAGTACTTC. It encodes CASRLRPTAVIYEQYF.

At least ten counts were recorded for this clonotype. The chain uses TRBV12-5 and TRBJ2-7, with a weak D call TRBD2 (6 bases). The CDR3 has 13 amino acids. Germline CDR1 LGHNT, CDR2 FRNRAP. Trimming took 9 bases from V and 7 from J, leaving 19 bases between them. DNA for the CDR3: TGTGCTAGCGGGAGAGGGCAGCTCTGGGAGCAGTACTTC. Encoded protein: CASGRGQLWEQYF.

This clonotype was seen a few times. V is TRBV7-9 and J is TRBJ2-7; D is unresolved. This CDR3 is 14 amino acids long. V lost 5 bases and J 0 bases, leaving 11 bases between the germline ends. In germline, CDR1 is SEHNR, CDR2 FQNEAQ (reference sequence). CDR3 sequence (DNA): TGTGCCAGCAGCGCAGACCGGCGCTCCTACGAGCAGTACTTC. It yields the protein CASSADRRSYEQYF. Variable domain in full (rest from reference TRBV7-9 and TRBJ2-7): DTGVSQNPRHKITKRGQNVTFRCDPISEHNRLYWYRQTLGQGPEFLTYFQNEAQLEKSRLLSDRFSAERPKGSFSTLEIQRTEQGDSAMYLCASSADRRSYEQYFGPGTRLTVT.